This is a list of T cell receptor beta chains from one sample in a study of blood T cells in healthy people across ages. TCRdb ran MiXCR on the 5' RACE reads and lists one entry per CDR3 protein. The sample carries hundreds of thousands of distinct CDR3 sequences, roughly 44% recorded once. Sequenced: blood. The receptors were gathered from a man aged 55 to 70 in good health. The CDR3 runs from the conserved cysteine through the conserved F or W. D genes are given only for firm matches. The size of a clone is reported for some rows only, either as once, few or many, or as a class for expanded clones.

TRBJ2-1	TRBV7-2	17	TRBD1	.	CASSLDWKGQGNNEQFF	TGTGCCAGCAGCTTAGATTGGAAGGGACAGGGGAACAATGAGCAGTTCTTC
TRBJ1-1	TRBV7-3	13	TRBD1	once	CASSLDREKEAFF	TGTGCCAGCAGCTTGGACAGGGAGAAGGAAGCTTTCTTT
TRBJ1-1	TRBV5-1	12	.	few	CASSIWGTEAFF	TGCGCCAGCAGTATCTGGGGGACTGAAGCTTTCTTT
TRBJ1-5	TRBV6-2/TRBV6-3	14	.	few	CASSYRDINQPQHF	TGTGCCAGCAGTTACCGGGACATCAATCAGCCCCAGCATTTT
TRBJ2-5	TRBV21-1	13	.	few	CASTLPIQETQYF	TGTGCCAGCACCCTCCCTATCCAAGAGACCCAGTACTTC
TRBJ2-1	TRBV10-3	19	TRBD2	many	CAISEWASGGASPFNEQFF	TGTGCCATCAGTGAGTGGGCTAGCGGGGGGGCCTCCCCTTTCAATGAGCAGTTCTTC
TRBJ2-3	TRBV6-2/TRBV6-3	15	.	few	CASSRWGVSTDTQYF	TGTGCCAGCAGTCGGTGGGGGGTTAGCACAGATACGCAGTATTTT
TRBJ2-7	TRBV21-1	12	.	.	CASRYRGNEQYF	TGTGCCAGCAGATACAGGGGGAACGAGCAGTACTTC
TRBJ1-1	TRBV7-9	15	TRBD1	.	CASSLEGRGDTEAFF	TGTGCCAGCAGCTTAGAGGGCAGGGGGGACACTGAAGCTTTCTTT
TRBJ2-7	TRBV2	13	.	few	CASKRGAPYEQYF	TGTGCCAGCAAACGCGGGGCCCCCTACGAGCAGTACTTC
TRBJ2-2	TRBV29-1	14	TRBD2	.	CSVREGTYTGELFF	TGCAGCGTTAGGGAGGGGACTTACACCGGGGAGCTGTTTTTT
TRBJ2-7	TRBV29-1	14	.	few	CSVVEPQVGYEQYF	TGCAGCGTTGTGGAGCCCCAAGTCGGCTACGAGCAGTACTTC
TRBJ2-2	TRBV13	16	TRBD2	.	CASSRGLAGNTGELFF	TGTGCCAGCAGCAGGGGACTAGCGGGGAACACCGGGGAGCTGTTTTTT
TRBJ1-6	TRBV7-8	15	.	.	CASSLGGGFNSPLHF	TGTGCCAGCAGCTTAGGAGGGGGTTTCAATTCACCCCTCCACTTT
TRBJ2-1	TRBV3-1	14	TRBD2	.	CASSIKRGGETQFF	TGTGCCAGCAGCATAAAGCGGGGGGGAGAGACCCAGTTCTTC
TRBJ2-3	TRBV7-2	20	TRBD2	.	CASSSWTSGGLNSRTDTQYF	TGTGCCAGCAGCTCCTGGACTAGCGGGGGCCTCAATTCTCGCACAGATACGCAGTATTTT
TRBJ1-1	TRBV20-1	17	.	.	CSARDDRIGGVNTEAFF	TGCAGTGCTAGAGATGATCGGATCGGGGGAGTGAACACTGAAGCTTTCTTT
TRBJ2-3	TRBV15	13	.	few	CATSSGGGETQYF	TGTGCCACCAGCAGTGGAGGGGGCGAGACGCAGTATTTT
TRBJ2-7	TRBV7-2	16	TRBD1	many	CASSLAGTGAPYEQYF	TGTGCCAGCAGCTTAGCCGGGACAGGGGCGCCCTACGAGCAGTACTTC
TRBJ1-1	TRBV7-2	15	.	.	CASSSQGTGNTEAFF	TGTGCCAGCAGCTCACAGGGTACCGGGAACACTGAAGCTTTCTTT
TRBJ2-1	TRBV28	13	.	many	CASSLTFVREQFF	TGTGCCAGCAGCCTGACATTTGTCAGGGAGCAGTTCTTC
TRBJ2-7	TRBV11-2	14	.	.	CASSLEAGEYEQYF	TGTGCCAGCAGCTTAGAGGCAGGGGAATACGAGCAGTACTTC
TRBJ2-1	TRBV30	14	.	few	CACLSEAVYNEQFF	TGTGCCTGTCTATCGGAGGCAGTTTACAATGAGCAGTTCTTC
TRBJ2-5	TRBV29-1	10	.	few	CRGQQETQYF	TGCAGGGGACAACAAGAGACCCAGTACTTC
TRBJ1-2	TRBV20-1	10	.	.	CSAYVYGYTF	TGCAGTGCGTACGTCTATGGCTACACCTTC
TRBJ2-5	TRBV6-6	14	.	.	CASSYWGGAETQYF	TGTGCCAGCAGTTACTGGGGGGGGGCCGAGACCCAGTACTTC
TRBJ1-4	TRBV5-1	16	TRBD1	.	CASSLGDREVNEKLFF	TGCGCCAGCAGCTTGGGGGACAGGGAGGTTAATGAAAAACTGTTTTTT
TRBJ2-3	TRBV29-1	14	.	.	CSVEAVGPLYTQYF	TGCAGCGTTGAAGCCGTCGGGCCGTTATATACGCAGTATTTT
TRBJ2-7	TRBV10-3	15	TRBD1	.	CAISEPGQISYEQYF	TGTGCCATCAGTGAACCGGGACAGATCTCCTACGAGCAGTACTTC
TRBJ1-6	TRBV10-3	15	.	.	CAISGGEGLGSPLHF	TGTGCCATCAGTGGCGGGGAGGGCTTGGGTTCACCCCTCCACTTT
TRBJ2-5	TRBV6-1	16	TRBD2	few	CASSEITSGGRETQYF	TGTGCCAGCAGTGAAATTACTAGCGGGGGGAGGGAGACCCAGTACTTC
TRBJ2-1	TRBV4-1	14	.	.	CASSPHGGLYEQFF	TGCGCCAGCAGCCCTCACGGAGGGCTCTATGAGCAGTTCTTC
TRBJ2-1	TRBV19	14	.	once	CASRGDNRAREQFF	TGTGCCAGTAGAGGAGACAACAGGGCTAGGGAGCAGTTCTTC
TRBJ1-4	TRBV7-9	15	.	.	CASNLAGGQREKLFF	TGTGCCAGCAACTTAGCCGGGGGGCAGCGTGAAAAACTGTTTTTT
TRBJ1-6	TRBV28	14	.	.	CASSSTGKYSPLHF	TGTGCCAGCAGCAGTACAGGGAAATATTCACCCCTCCACTTT
TRBJ2-3	TRBV4-1	19	TRBD1	few	CASSHPWGLTGVSTDTQYF	TGCGCCAGCAGCCACCCCTGGGGATTGACAGGGGTCAGCACAGATACGCAGTATTTT
TRBJ2-7	TRBV7-8	17	TRBD1	.	CASSSDSQGVLPNEQYF	TGTGCCAGCAGCTCGGATTCACAGGGGGTGCTCCCCAACGAGCAGTACTTC
TRBJ2-7	TRBV5-1	15	.	.	CASSESGISSYEQYF	TGCGCCAGCAGCGAGTCAGGGATAAGCTCCTACGAGCAGTACTTC
TRBJ1-4	TRBV4-3	15	.	.	CASSHYRQTSEKLFF	TGCGCCAGCAGCCATTACCGACAAACCAGCGAAAAACTGTTTTTT
TRBJ2-7	TRBV5-1	15	TRBD2	.	CASSLGLAENNEQYF	TGCGCCAGCAGCCTCGGACTAGCGGAAAACAATGAGCAGTACTTC